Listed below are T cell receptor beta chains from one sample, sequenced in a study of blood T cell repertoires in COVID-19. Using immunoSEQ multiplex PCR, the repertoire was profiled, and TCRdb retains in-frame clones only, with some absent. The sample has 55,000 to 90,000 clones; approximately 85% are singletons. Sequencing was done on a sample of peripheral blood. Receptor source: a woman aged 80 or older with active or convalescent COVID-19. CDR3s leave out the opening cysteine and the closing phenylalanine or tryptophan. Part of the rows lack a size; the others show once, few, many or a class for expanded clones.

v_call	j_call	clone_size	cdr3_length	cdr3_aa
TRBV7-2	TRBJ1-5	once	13	ASSSRRDSNQPQH
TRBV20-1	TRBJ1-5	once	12	SASNPAGGQPQH
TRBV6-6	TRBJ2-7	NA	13	ASRPTGMVSYEQY
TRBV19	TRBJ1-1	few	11	ASKGQGNTEAF
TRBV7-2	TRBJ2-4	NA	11	ASSLVGTDIQY
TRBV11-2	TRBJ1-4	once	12	ASSLDRVHEKLF
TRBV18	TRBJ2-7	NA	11	ASSAAQRNEQY
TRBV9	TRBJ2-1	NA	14	ASSVVAEPTYNEQF
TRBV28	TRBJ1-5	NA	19	ASSSVRDSTPRVAGNQPQH
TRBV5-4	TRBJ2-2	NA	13	ASSSGQGLTGELF
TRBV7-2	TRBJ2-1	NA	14	ASSLEAGGRGNEQF
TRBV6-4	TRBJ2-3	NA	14	ASRQTGDRVTDTQY
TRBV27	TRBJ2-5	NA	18	ASSFSIRDIAGGFQETQY
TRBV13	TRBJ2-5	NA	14	ASSQTSGPSEETQY
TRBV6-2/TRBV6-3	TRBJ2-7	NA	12	ASSPYYRAHEQY
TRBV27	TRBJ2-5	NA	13	ASSLSGAGRETQY
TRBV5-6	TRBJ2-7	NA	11	ASSLGPAYEQY
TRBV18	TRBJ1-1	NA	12	ASSPDTANTEAF
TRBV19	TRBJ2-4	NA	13	ASSNGEGGLNIQY
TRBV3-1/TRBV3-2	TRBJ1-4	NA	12	ASSARTGLEKLF
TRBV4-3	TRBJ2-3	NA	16	ASSSQTSGGLFTDTQY
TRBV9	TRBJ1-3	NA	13	ASSVFRDSGNTIY
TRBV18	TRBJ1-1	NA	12	ASSLTVMNTEAF
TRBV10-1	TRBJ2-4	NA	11	ASSPRGKNIQY
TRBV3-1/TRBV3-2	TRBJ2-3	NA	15	ASSQASAGASTDTQY
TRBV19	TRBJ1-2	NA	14	ASSPWGQGTNYGYT
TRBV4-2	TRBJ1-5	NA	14	ASSQAGATGNQPQH
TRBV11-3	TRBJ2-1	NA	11	ASSPYRNNEQF
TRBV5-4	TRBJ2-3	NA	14	ASSLPPPLVADTQY
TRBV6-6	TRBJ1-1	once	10	ASTKGTDQAF
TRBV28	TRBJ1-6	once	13	ASSQPSRGRSPLH
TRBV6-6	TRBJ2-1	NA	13	ASRYGTSGNYEQF
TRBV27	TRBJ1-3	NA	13	ASSLYGQGGNTIY
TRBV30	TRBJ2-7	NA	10	AWNTGNYEQY
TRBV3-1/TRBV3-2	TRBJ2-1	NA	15	ASSGTSGVSSYNEQF
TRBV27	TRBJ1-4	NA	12	ASSPDRPNEKLF
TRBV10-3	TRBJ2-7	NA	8	APRGYEQY
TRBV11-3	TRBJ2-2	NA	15	ASSNSFTGHNTGELF
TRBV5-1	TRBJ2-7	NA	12	ASSPDTSSYEQY
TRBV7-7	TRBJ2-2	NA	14	ASSPLSGGNTGELF
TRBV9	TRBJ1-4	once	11	ASPRYSCEKLF
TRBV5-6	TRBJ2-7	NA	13	ASSLGSGGTYEQY
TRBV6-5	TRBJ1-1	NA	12	ASSTSFTNTEAF
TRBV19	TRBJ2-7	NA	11	ASRGGQGTAQY
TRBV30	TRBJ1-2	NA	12	AWTPLDRPYGYT
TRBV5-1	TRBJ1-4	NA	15	ASSPQTVGQGNEKLF
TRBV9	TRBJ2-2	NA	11	ASSQTGTGELF
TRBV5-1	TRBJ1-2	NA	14	ASGLPRDTVYYGYT